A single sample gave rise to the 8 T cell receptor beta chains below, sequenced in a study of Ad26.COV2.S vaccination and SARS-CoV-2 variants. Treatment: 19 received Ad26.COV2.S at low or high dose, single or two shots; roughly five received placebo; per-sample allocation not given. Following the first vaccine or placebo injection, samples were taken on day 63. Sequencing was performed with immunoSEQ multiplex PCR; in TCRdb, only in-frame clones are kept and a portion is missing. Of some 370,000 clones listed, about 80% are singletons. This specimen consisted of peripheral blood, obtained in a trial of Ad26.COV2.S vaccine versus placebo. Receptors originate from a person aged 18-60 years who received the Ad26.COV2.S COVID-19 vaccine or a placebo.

The CDR3 protein is CASSPEGGTEAFF. The CDR3 nucleotides are TGTGCCAGCTCACCAGAGGGAGGCACTGAAGCTTTCTTT. The chain employs TRBV18 and TRBJ1-1; D gene uncertain. CDR1 KGHSH and CDR2 LQKENI come from the germline V gene. The CDR3 is made up of 13 amino acids. V gave up 2 bases and J gave up 4 bases, with 8 bases separating them.

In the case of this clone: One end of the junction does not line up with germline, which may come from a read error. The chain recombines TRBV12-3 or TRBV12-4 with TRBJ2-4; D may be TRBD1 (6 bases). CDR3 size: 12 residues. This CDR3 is CASSLGRTGIHF. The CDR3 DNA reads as TGTGCCAGCAGCCTAGGACGAACAGGGATACACTTC.

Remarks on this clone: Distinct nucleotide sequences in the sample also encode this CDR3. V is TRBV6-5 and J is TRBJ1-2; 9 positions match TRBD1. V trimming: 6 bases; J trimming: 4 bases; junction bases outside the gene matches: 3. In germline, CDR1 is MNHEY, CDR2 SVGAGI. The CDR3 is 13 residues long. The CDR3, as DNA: TGTGCCAGCAGGGCGGACAGGGGCTATGGCTACACCTTC. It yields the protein CASRADRGYGYTF.

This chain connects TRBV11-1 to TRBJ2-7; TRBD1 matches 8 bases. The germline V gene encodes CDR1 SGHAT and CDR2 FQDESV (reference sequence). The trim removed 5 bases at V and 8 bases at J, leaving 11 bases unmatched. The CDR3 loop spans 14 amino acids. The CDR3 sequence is CASSLTGQGGKQYF. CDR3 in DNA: TGTGCCAGCAGCCTAACAGGACAGGGAGGCAAGCAGTACTTC.

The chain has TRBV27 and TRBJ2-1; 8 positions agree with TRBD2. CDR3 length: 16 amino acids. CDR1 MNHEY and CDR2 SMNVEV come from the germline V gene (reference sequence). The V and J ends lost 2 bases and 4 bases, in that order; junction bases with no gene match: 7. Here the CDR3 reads CASSLEREIRYNEQFF. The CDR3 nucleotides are TGTGCCAGCAGTTTAGAGCGGGAGATTAGGTACAATGAGCAGTTCTTC.

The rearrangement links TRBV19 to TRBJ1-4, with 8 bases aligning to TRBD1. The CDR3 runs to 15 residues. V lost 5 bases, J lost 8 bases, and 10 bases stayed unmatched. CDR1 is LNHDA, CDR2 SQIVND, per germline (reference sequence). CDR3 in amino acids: CASSVLQGAVEKLFF. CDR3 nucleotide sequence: TGTGCCAGTAGTGTCCTTCAGGGGGCAGTGGAAAAACTGTTTTTT.

For the CDR3, the DNA is TGTGCCAGCTCTAATAGGGGGGGGCCTGAAGCTTTCTTT. Encoded protein: CASSNRGGPEAFF. The genes are TRBV19 and TRBJ1-1, with a possible D match to TRBD1 (6 bases). Deletions cut 9 bases from V and 6 bases from J, with 17 bases between. CDR1 and CDR2 from the germline V gene are LNHDA and SQIVND (reference sequence). The CDR3 totals 13 residues.

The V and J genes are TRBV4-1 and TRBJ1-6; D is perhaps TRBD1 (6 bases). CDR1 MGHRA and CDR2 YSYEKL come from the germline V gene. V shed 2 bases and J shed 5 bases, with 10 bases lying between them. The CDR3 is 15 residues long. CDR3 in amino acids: CASSQQGSDNSPLHF. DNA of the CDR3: TGCGCCAGCAGCCAACAGGGGTCCGATAATTCACCCCTCCACTTT.